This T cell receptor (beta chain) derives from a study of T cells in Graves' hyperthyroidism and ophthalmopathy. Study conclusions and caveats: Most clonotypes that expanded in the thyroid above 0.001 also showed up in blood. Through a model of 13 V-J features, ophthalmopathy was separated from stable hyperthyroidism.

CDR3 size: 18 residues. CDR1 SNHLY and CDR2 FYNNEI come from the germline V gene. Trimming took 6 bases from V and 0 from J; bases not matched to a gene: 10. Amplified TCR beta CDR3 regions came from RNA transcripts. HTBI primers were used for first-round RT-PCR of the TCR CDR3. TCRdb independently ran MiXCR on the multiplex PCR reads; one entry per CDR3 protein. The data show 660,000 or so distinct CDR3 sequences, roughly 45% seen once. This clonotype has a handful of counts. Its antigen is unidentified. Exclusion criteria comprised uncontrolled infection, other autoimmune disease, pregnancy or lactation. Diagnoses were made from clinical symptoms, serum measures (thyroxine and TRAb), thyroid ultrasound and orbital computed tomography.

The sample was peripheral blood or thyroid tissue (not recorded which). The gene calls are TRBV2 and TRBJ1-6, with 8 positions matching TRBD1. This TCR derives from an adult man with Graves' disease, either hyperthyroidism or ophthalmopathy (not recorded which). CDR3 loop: CASSEDRARNSYNSPLHF. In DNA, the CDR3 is TGTGCCAGCAGCGAGGACAGGGCCCGTAACTCCTATAATTCACCCCTCCACTTT.